The 2 T cell receptor beta chains below all came from one sample that was sequenced in a study of technical replicates of blood from a few donors. Only in-frame clones appear in the TCRdb table, and some are missing; sequencing was by immunoSEQ multiplex PCR. The table records about 75,000 clones, around 97% of them present only once. The sequencing input was T cells isolated from PBMCs. These receptors were collected from a human donor in good health.

The chain couples TRBV6-1 to TRBJ2-3, with 9 bases identical to TRBD1. CDR1 MNHNS and CDR2 SASEGT come from the germline V gene. The CDR3 sequence is 13 residues long. V lost 5 bases and J lost 4; bases outside the gene matches: 1. The CDR3 coding sequence is TGTGCCAGCAGTACAGGGGGCCCAGATACGCAGTATTTT. This gives the protein CASSTGGPDTQYF.

The chain joins TRBV25-1 to TRBJ2-5; D remains ambiguous. Trimming took off 5 bases at V and 4 bases at J, with 5 bases between the two ends. The CDR3 is made up of 11 amino acids. Per germline, CDR1 MGHDK and CDR2 SYGVNS. CDR3 in amino acids: CASSRGETQYF. The CDR3 region has the DNA TGTGCCAGCAGTCGAGGAGAGACCCAGTACTTC. The whole variable domain, remainder taken from reference TRBV25-1 and TRBJ2-5, is EADIYQTPRYLVIGTGKKITLECSQTMGHDKMYWYQQDPGMELHLIHYSYGVNSTEKGDLSSESTVSRIRTEHFPLTLESARPSHTSQYLCASSRGETQYFGPGTRLLVL.